Listed here is a single T cell receptor (beta chain). Its target is not known. Germline values: CDR1 MNHEY, CDR2 SMNVEV (reference sequence). This CDR3 comprises 15 residues. Between the trimmed V and J ends, which lost 7 bases and 0 bases, there was a span of 14 bases. This record comes from a study of T-cell reconstitution after alpha-beta-depleted transplantation in children. Overall study results and limits: Newly produced T cells mostly accounted for T-cell counts and diversity one year post-transplant. Reported findings indicate that, about two months after transplant, alpha-beta T cells came from several hundred expanded clones, which were derived from non-depleted graft cells.

Preparation of the TCRbeta library involved a method that used unique molecular identifiers. TCRdb used MiXCR to reprocess the PCR reads, holding one entry per CDR3 protein. The sample has approximately 190,000 distinct CDR3 sequences, approximately 8% seen once. The chain links TRBV27 to TRBJ2-3, with a tentative D call TRBD1 (6 bases). The starting material was PBMCs, mostly from graft donor cells, obtained 360 days after TCRalphabeta/CD19-depleted stem cell transplant. The source is a male patient between 2 and 10 years old who had a stem cell transplant for acute myeloid leukemia, so the T cells may come from the graft donor. The CDR3 bases are TGTGCCAGCATCAGGGACATGTCTAGCACAGATACGCAGTATTTT. Amino acids: CASIRDMSSTDTQYF.